The entry that follows covers one T cell receptor beta chain sequence. What it binds is unknown. Use of 60 Vbeta and 13 Jbeta primers characterized the PCR. The data were produced by immunoSEQ multiplex PCR, yet TCRdb's version contains in-frame clones alone and is incomplete. Of about 200,000 clones in the sample, roughly 79% were seen once. This record belongs to a study of cytomegalovirus exposure and HLA in healthy donors. Across the whole study: A prior analysis found 117 million unique TCR beta sequences from around 200 million T cells. When 300 to 500 donors were genotyped, around 77% of them were found to fall in the Caucasian-associated ancestry cluster. Points from the study as a whole: The study put about 180 TCR beta chains on its list as cytomegalovirus-associated.

From germline, CDR1 is SEHNR and CDR2 FQNEAQ (reference sequence). This CDR3 comprises 16 residues. With 5 bases clipped from V and 3 bases from J, the junction kept 7 bases outside the gene matches. Sequenced input: PBMCs. The sequence derives from a man between 18 and 29 years old in good health and CMV-seronegative. The chain recombines TRBV7-9 with TRBJ2-5; 12 bases are a match to TRBD2. CDR3 coding DNA: TGTGCCAGCAGCCGGACTAGCGGGAATCTTAAAGAGACCCAGTACTTC. Translating it yields CASSRTSGNLKETQYF.